These 5 T cell receptor beta chains originate from one sample sequenced in a study of T-cell reconstitution after alpha-beta-depleted transplantation in children listed by TCRdb under 2016. The library was produced with PCR. Reads for this sample came from an Illumina HiSeq 2500. Molecular barcoding was employed in the preparation of TCR libraries, with unique molecular identifiers being used to normalize TCRbeta repertoire quantification. TCRdb trimmed public reads at Q25 via fastp, called clones via MiXCR and kept in-frame beta chains. Rows with a matching CDR3 protein are joined into one entry that keeps the most common DNA and genes. Within this sample are a few hundred thousand distinct CDR3 sequences, with about a tenth of them counted one time only. Approximately 2.3% of the sample comes from the top ten. Sequencing used PBMCs from the stem cell graft donor, obtained from the stem cell graft. These receptors originate from a human donor who donated a stem cell graft to a child with acute lymphoblastic leukemia.

This clonotype was picked up many times. The V call is TRBV5-1, the J call TRBJ2-3; D unclear. Germline V lookup: CDR1 SGHRS, CDR2 YFSETQ. The CDR3 runs to 16 residues. With 4 bases removed from V and 2 bases from J, the gap between germline ends came to 17 bases. CDR3 loop: CASSRESVDVTDTQYF. CDR3 in DNA: TGCGCCAGCAGCCGAGAGTCTGTGGATGTCACAGATACGCAGTATTTT.

This chain joins TRBV3-1 and TRBJ1-1; D remains unclear. V shed 7 bases and J shed 11 bases, with 20 bases lying between them. Germline values: CDR1 LGHDT, CDR2 YNNKEL (reference sequence). The CDR3 totals 13 residues. CDR3 loop: CASTLVPGLRAFF. CDR3 nucleotide sequence: TGTGCCAGCACCTTAGTCCCCGGATTACGGGCTTTCTTT.

This clonotype was counted only a few times. The chain is built from TRBV9 and TRBJ2-3; D is unresolved. CDR3 length: 14 residues. V was pared by 3 bases and J by 4 bases, with 12 bases between. Germline V lookup: CDR1 SGDLS, CDR2 YYNGEE. The CDR3 DNA sequence: TGTGCCAGCAGCGGATACCAGTCTGCAGATACGCAGTATTTT. This codes for CASSGYQSADTQYF.

This clonotype was counted a few times. Relative to the germline gene, one junction end is altered; a read error may explain this. The chain joins TRBV27 to TRBJ2-3; 11 bases align to TRBD2. Germline V gene lookup returns CDR1 MNHEY and CDR2 SMNVEV (reference sequence). The CDR3 has 14 residues. The chain's CDR3 is CASSFLLGLAVVSF. The CDR3 DNA reads TGTGCCAGCAGTTTCCTACTGGGACTAGCGGTCGTGTCTTTT.

This clonotype was seen only a few times. The rearrangement uses TRBV7-3 and TRBJ2-1; TRBD2 agrees at 13 bases. V gave up 5 bases and J gave up 7 bases; unmatched junction bases: 11. Germline CDR1 is SGHTA and CDR2 is FQGTGA. This CDR3 is 17 amino acids long. The CDR3 DNA sequence: TGTGCCAGCAGCCGCCGCTCCGGGACTAGCGGGATTAATGAGCAGTTCTTC. Translating gives CASSRRSGTSGINEQFF. Full variable domain (rest looked up from reference TRBV7-3 and TRBJ2-1): GAGVSQTPSNKVTEKGKYVELRCDPISGHTALYWYRQSLGQGPEFLIYFQGTGAADDSGLPNDRFFAVRPEGSVSTLKIQRTERGDSAVYLCASSRRSGTSGINEQFFGPGTRLTVL.